Listed below are T cell receptor beta chains from one sample, sequenced in a study of beta chain features in type 1 diabetes. Only in-frame clones appear in the TCRdb table, and some are missing; sequencing was by immunoSEQ multiplex PCR. The sample holds fewer than 500,000 clones, 14% seen once. Specimen: naive CD4+ T cells from blood. These receptor sequences come from a young man in good health. Both conserved end residues are part of each CDR3. The order of the fields is J gene, V gene, clone size, D gene, CDR3 DNA, CDR3 protein. D genes are given only for firm matches. Clone size, where shown, is once, few, many, or a class for clones that have expanded.

TRBJ2-1,TRBV7-7,few,TRBD2,TGTGCTAGCAGCTTAGCTGCGGGAGCGGGATACAATGAGCAGTTCTTC,CASSLAAGAGYNEQFF
TRBJ2-5,TRBV4-1,NA,TRBD2,TGCGCCAGCAGCCGGAAGGAAGGACTAGCGGGAGCAGAGACCCAGTACTTC,CASSRKEGLAGAETQYF
TRBJ2-1,TRBV11-1,NA,NA,TGTGCCAGCAGCTTAGATGTGGGTGAGCAGTTCTTC,CASSLDVGEQFF
TRBJ1-1,TRBV25-1,NA,NA,TGTGCCAGCAGTGGACATCCGGCCACTGAAGCTTTCTTT,CASSGHPATEAFF
TRBJ2-1,TRBV5-1,NA,NA,TGCGCCAGCAGTCCTTCATACGTGAACAATGAGCAGTTCTTC,CASSPSYVNNEQFF
TRBJ2-1,TRBV2,NA,TRBD1,TGTGCCAGCAATCTGGACAGGGGATACGAGCAGTTCTTC,CASNLDRGYEQFF
TRBJ1-2,TRBV15,few,NA,TGTGCCACCAGCAGAGATCGCCAAGGGCTTGGCTACACCTTC,CATSRDRQGLGYTF
TRBJ2-3,TRBV7-2,few,NA,TGTGCCAGCAGCTTAGGCTTAAAAGATACGCAGTATTTT,CASSLGLKDTQYF
TRBJ1-1,TRBV5-4,few,NA,TGTGCCAGCAGCTTGAGAGGGTTCACTGAAGCTTTCTTT,CASSLRGFTEAFF
TRBJ2-3,TRBV29-1,NA,NA,TGCAGCGTTGCAGGGGGGGAGGCAGGTTATACGCAGTATTTT,CSVAGGEAGYTQYF
TRBJ2-3,TRBV2,NA,TRBD2,TGTGCCAGCAGTGAGGGACGAGCGGGAGGGCTTACAGATACGCAGTATTTT,CASSEGRAGGLTDTQYF
TRBJ1-5,TRBV30,NA,NA,TGTGCCTGGAGTACCGGTAGTGACCAGCCCCAGCATTTT,CAWSTGSDQPQHF
TRBJ2-5,TRBV28,few,TRBD2,TGTGCCAGCACTCTAGCGGGAGGAGTGCGAGAGACCCAGTACTTC,CASTLAGGVRETQYF
TRBJ2-2,TRBV29-1,NA,TRBD2,TGCAGCGTCATACCTCGCCTAGCGGGTAACACCGGGGAGCTGTTTTTT,CSVIPRLAGNTGELFF
TRBJ2-1,TRBV9,few,TRBD1,TGTGCCAGCAGCGTAGAGCCCTCGGGACAGTACAATGAGCAGTTCTTC,CASSVEPSGQYNEQFF
TRBJ2-5,TRBV2,few,TRBD2,TGTGCCAGCAGTCGGACTAGTTATGGGGAGACCCAGTACTTC,CASSRTSYGETQYF
TRBJ1-6,TRBV7-2,NA,NA,TGTGCCAGCAGCCGAAGTAGCTCCTATAATTCACCCCTCCACTTT,CASSRSSSYNSPLHF
TRBJ2-1,TRBV10-3,NA,NA,TGTGCCATCAGTGACAGGGTTGGTGAGCAGTTCTTC,CAISDRVGEQFF
TRBJ2-1,TRBV18,NA,TRBD2,TGTGCCAGCTCACCACCCAGCGGGAGTGAGCAGTTCTTC,CASSPPSGSEQFF
TRBJ1-2,TRBV30,many,NA,TGTGCCTGGACGGCGAGGTTGGGCTATGGCTACACCTTC,CAWTARLGYGYTF
TRBJ2-3,TRBV4-1,NA,NA,TGCGCCAGCAGCCAAGGGTGGTGGAGGGGCAGCACAGATACGCAGTATTTT,CASSQGWWRGSTDTQYF
TRBJ2-1,TRBV5-1,NA,TRBD2,TGCGCCAGCAGCTTGGCAACTGGGGGCAGGACTAGCGGGAGGGCCGAGGAGCAGTTCTTC,CASSLATGGRTSGRAEEQFF
TRBJ2-7,TRBV4-3,few,TRBD1,TGCGCCAGCAGCCCCTTACAGGGGGCGATTTCCGAGCAGTACTTC,CASSPLQGAISEQYF
TRBJ2-1,TRBV13,NA,TRBD2,TGTGCCAGCAGCTTCCGGCGACTAGCGGGCGACAATGAGCAGTTCTTC,CASSFRRLAGDNEQFF
TRBJ1-3,TRBV19,NA,NA,TGTGCCAGTGGCAGAGACAGCTCTGGAAACACCATATATTTT,CASGRDSSGNTIYF
TRBJ1-4,TRBV7-2,few,NA,TGTGCCAGCAGTCGAGACACGCAGTACGAAAAACTGTTTTTT,CASSRDTQYEKLFF
TRBJ2-3,TRBV2,few,TRBD2,TGTGCCAGCAGCGCTGGACTAGCGCGGTCGGATACGCAGTATTTT,CASSAGLARSDTQYF
TRBJ2-5,TRBV12-5,few,NA,TGTGCTAGTGGTTTGGTAGTTGCGATGGGAGAGACCCAGTACTTC,CASGLVVAMGETQYF
TRBJ2-2,TRBV15,few,TRBD2,TGTGCCACCAGCAGAGCGGGGGGGTCCACCGGGGAGCTGTTTTTT,CATSRAGGSTGELFF
TRBJ1-1,TRBV15,NA,NA,TGTGCCACCAGCAGAACAGCCTGGATAAACACTGAAGCTTTCTTT,CATSRTAWINTEAFF
TRBJ2-3,TRBV6-4,few,TRBD1,TGTGCCAGCAGTGCCCGGGACAGGGGTACAGATACGCAGTATTTT,CASSARDRGTDTQYF
TRBJ2-3,TRBV7-9,few,NA,TGTGCCAGCAGCTTATCCAGCGGCACAGATACGCAGTATTTT,CASSLSSGTDTQYF
TRBJ1-1,TRBV2,few,NA,TGTGCCAATTACAACGGGACTGAAGCTTTCTTT,CANYNGTEAFF
TRBJ1-1,TRBV4-3,NA,TRBD1,TGCGCCAGCAGCCAAGGGGGACAGGGAGTTGAAGCTTTCTTT,CASSQGGQGVEAFF
TRBJ1-6,TRBV7-2,few,TRBD1,TGTGCCAGCAGCAAATCCGGGACAGGGACTAATAATTCACCCCTCCACTTT,CASSKSGTGTNNSPLHF
TRBJ2-7,TRBV25-1,NA,NA,TGTGCCAGCAGTGTCCAGAAGGGGGGTGGTACCTACGAGCAGTACTTC,CASSVQKGGGTYEQYF
TRBJ1-1,TRBV29-1,NA,NA,TGCAGCGCGATGAACACTGAAGCTTTCTTT,CSAMNTEAFF
TRBJ1-3,TRBV7-9,few,TRBD1,TGTGCCAGCAGCCCCGGGACAGACTCTGGAAACACCATATATTTT,CASSPGTDSGNTIYF
TRBJ2-3,TRBV25-1,few,NA,TGTGCCAGCAGTGAGATGAGGAGCGCAGATACGCAGTATTTT,CASSEMRSADTQYF
TRBJ2-4,TRBV7-2,NA,NA,TGTGCCAGCAGCTTAGAGGGAAACATTCAGTACTTC,CASSLEGNIQYF
TRBJ2-1,TRBV29-1,NA,TRBD2,TGCAGCGCTTCGGGTAGCGGGGCCTACAATGAGCAGTTCTTC,CSASGSGAYNEQFF
TRBJ1-1,TRBV7-9,few,NA,TGTGCCAGCAGCTTAGATGGGATCCTAGGCCGCGGGGCTTTCTTT,CASSLDGILGRGAFF
TRBJ2-4,TRBV11-1,NA,TRBD1,TGTGCCAGCAGCTCCCCCGGGACAGGCCTTCGAGTTACCAAAAACATTCAGTACTTC,CASSSPGTGLRVTKNIQYF
TRBJ2-3,TRBV12-5,NA,TRBD1,TGTGCTAGTGGTCGCGGGACAGGGACCACAGATACGCAGTATTTT,CASGRGTGTTDTQYF
TRBJ2-1,TRBV6-1,once,NA,TGTGCCAGCAGTGCCCTCCATTGGGGATCCAGCTCCTACAATGAGCAGTTCTTC,CASSALHWGSSSYNEQFF
TRBJ2-5,TRBV6-5,few,NA,TGTGCCAGCAGTTACTCGAGAGCACAAGAGACCCAGTACTTC,CASSYSRAQETQYF
TRBJ2-5,TRBV6-1,few,TRBD1,TGTGCCAGCAGTGAAAGGACAGGGAAGGCGGAGACCCAGTACTTC,CASSERTGKAETQYF
TRBJ2-1,TRBV10-3,NA,NA,TGTGCCATCAGTGATGTAGATGAGCAGTTCTTC,CAISDVDEQFF